Below, 32 T cell receptor beta chains from the same sample are listed, as sequenced in a study of cytomegalovirus exposure and HLA in healthy donors. Primers: 60 Vbeta forward and 13 Jbeta reverse. Sequencing was performed with immunoSEQ multiplex PCR; in TCRdb, only in-frame clones are kept and a portion is missing. This sample has 150,000 or so clones, with 60% to 85% found just once. Sequencing was carried out using PBMCs. The receptors originated from a woman aged 35 to 49 in good health and CMV-seronegative.

The CDR3 spells CAWGGDYEQYF. In DNA form, the CDR3 reads TGTGCCTGGGGGGGGGACTACGAGCAGTACTTC. The rearrangement joins TRBV30 to TRBJ2-7; 7 bases agree with TRBD2. The V segment lost 5 bases and the J segment 3 bases; nucleotides outside the gene matches: 1. The germline gives CDR1 GTSNPN, CDR2 SVGIG (reference sequence). The CDR3 consists of 11 residues. Full variable domain (missing parts from reference TRBV30 and TRBJ2-7): SQTIHQWPATLVQPVGSPLSLECTVEGTSNPNLYWYRQAAGRGLQLLFYSVGIGQISSEVPQNLSASRPQDRQFILSSKKLLLSDSGFYLCAWGGDYEQYFGPGTRLTVT.

This clone was recorded once. The genes are TRBV2 and TRBJ1-6; D ambiguous. The CDR3 consists of 14 residues. The V gene lost 11 bases and the J gene lost 0 bases, with 11 bases spanning the gap. Per the germline V gene, CDR1 is SNHLY and CDR2 is FYNNEI. In DNA form, the CDR3 reads TGTGCCTCCACGGGTCCCTCCTATAATTCACCCCTCCACTTT. The encoded protein is CASTGPSYNSPLHF.

This clone was seen a few times. The CDR3 is CASSRDINNSPLHF. DNA of the CDR3: TGTGCCAGCTCTAGGGACATTAATAATTCACCCCTCCACTTT. This sequence joins TRBV2 and TRBJ1-6; possibly TRBD1 for D (6 bases). From germline, CDR1 is SNHLY and CDR2 FYNNEI. CDR3 length equals 14 residues. V lost 8 bases to trimming and J lost 5 bases, with 13 bases between them.

The rearrangement joins TRBV4-2 to TRBJ2-7; 10 nucleotides match TRBD2. The junction had 8 bases not matched to a gene; V was cut back by 4 bases and J by 2 bases. The V gene's germline CDR1 is LGHNA and CDR2 YNFKEQ. CDR3 length: 16 residues. CDR3 in amino acids: CASSRVRTSGPYEQYF. In DNA, the CDR3 is TGTGCCAGCAGCCGAGTCCGGACTAGCGGCCCCTACGAGCAGTACTTC.

The V and J genes are TRBV19 and TRBJ1-1; 8 bases fit TRBD1. Germline V gives CDR1 LNHDA, CDR2 SQIVND (reference sequence). This CDR3 is built from 14 residues. V trimming: 4 bases; J trimming: 11 bases; junction bases outside the gene matches: 12. This CDR3 reads CASSKDRGLGGAFF. The CDR3 DNA sequence: TGTGCCAGTAGTAAAGACAGGGGTTTGGGTGGGGCTTTCTTT.

The J gene is TRBJ1-2, the V gene TRBV7-9; no firm D call. Trimming left V 5 bases short and J 0 bases short, with 13 bases between. Germline CDR1 is SEHNR and CDR2 is FQNEAQ (reference sequence). The CDR3 has 15 amino acids. The CDR3: CASSPHLGANYGYTF. In DNA, the CDR3 is TGTGCCAGCAGCCCACATCTCGGAGCTAACTATGGCTACACCTTC. Filled out from reference TRBV7-9 and TRBJ1-2, the complete variable domain reads DTGVSQNPRHKITKRGQNVTFRCDPISEHNRLYWYRQTLGQGPEFLTYFQNEAQLEKSRLLSDRFSAERPKGSFSTLEIQRTEQGDSAMYLCASSPHLGANYGYTFGSGTRLTVV.

This rearrangement joins TRBV10-3 to TRBJ2-7, with TRBD1 as a possible D gene (6 bases). V gave up 8 bases and J gave up 2 bases, with 10 bases separating them. Germline CDR1 and CDR2: ENHRY and SYGVKD. CDR3 length equals 12 residues. CDR3 protein: CAIRDKTYEQYF. CDR3 nucleotides: TGTGCCATCCGGGACAAAACCTACGAGCAGTACTTC.

The chain is built from TRBV7-9 and TRBJ1-2; 7 bases align to TRBD1. CDR3 size: 16 residues. V shed 5 bases and J 5 bases; nucleotides not matched to a gene: 14. Germline V gene sequence: CDR1 SEHNR, CDR2 FQNEAQ (reference sequence). The chain's CDR3 is CASSRSSDREYYGYTF. The CDR3 DNA reads as TGTGCCAGCAGCCGCTCCTCAGACAGGGAATATTATGGCTACACCTTC.

This clone was seen more than once but under ten times. The rearrangement uses TRBV10-3 and TRBJ1-5; 7 nucleotides match TRBD1. Unmatched junction bases numbered 4, after V lost 6 bases and J lost 5 bases. Germline V gives CDR1 ENHRY, CDR2 SYGVKD. The CDR3 totals 13 residues. CDR3 sequence reads: CAISPQGYQPQHF. CDR3 bases: TGTGCCATCAGCCCACAGGGGTATCAGCCCCAGCATTTT.

V is TRBV7-8 and J is TRBJ1-4; D not certain. This CDR3 region has 18 residues. CDR1 and CDR2 from the germline V gene are SGHVS and FQNEAQ. Trimming shortened V by 1 base and J by 7 bases, and 22 bases separated the two germline ends. CDR3 sequence: CASSLVHARAAGREKLFF. CDR3 nucleotides: TGTGCCAGCAGCTTAGTACACGCGAGGGCAGCCGGGCGTGAAAAACTGTTTTTT.

The chain uses TRBV7-8 and TRBJ2-3, with 13 bases that match TRBD2. This CDR3 spans 14 amino acids. The germline CDR1 and CDR2 sequences are SGHVS and FQNEAQ. V was pared by 5 bases and J by 13 bases, with 9 bases of the junction left unmatched. CDR3 DNA sequence: TGTGCCAGCAGCCCTGGGACTAGCGGGATATTTAAGTATTTT. Residues: CASSPGTSGIFKYF.

V usage is TRBV6-1 and J usage is TRBJ1-1; D is uncertain. The germline gives CDR1 MNHNS, CDR2 SASEGT. The CDR3 loop spans 15 amino acids. Trimming pared 3 bases from V and 3 bases from J, leaving 14 bases between. CDR3 bases: TGTGCCAGCAGTGAGGAGGGCGCGCAGGACACTGAAGCTTTCTTT. It yields the protein CASSEEGAQDTEAFF.

The gene calls are TRBV5-1 and TRBJ2-3; no reliable D call. The CDR3 is 12 residues long. Germline loops: CDR1 SGHRS, CDR2 YFSETQ. Trimming left V 0 bases short and J 5 bases short, with 4 bases between. DNA for the CDR3: TGCGCCAGCAGCTTGGAGCAAGATACGCAGTATTTT. As protein: CASSLEQDTQYF.

The V gene is TRBV19, the J gene TRBJ1-1; TRBD1 aligns across 7 bases. V lost 3 bases, J lost 5 bases, and 9 bases stayed unmatched. The CDR3 is 15 amino acids. Germline V CDR1 and CDR2: LNHDA, SQIVND (reference sequence). The CDR3 spells CASSIPDRVGTEAFF. The DNA for the CDR3 is TGTGCCAGTAGTATCCCCGACAGGGTAGGTACTGAAGCTTTCTTT.

This clone has just a few counts. V gene TRBV30 combines with J gene TRBJ1-1; D is possibly TRBD1 (5 bases). Trimming pared 4 bases from V and 3 bases from J, leaving 15 bases between. The CDR3 runs to 14 residues. Germline loops: CDR1 GTSNPN, CDR2 SVGIG (reference sequence). The CDR3 DNA is TGTGCCTGGATTCCAGGGATCGCCTACACTGAAGCTTTCTTT. Translated: CAWIPGIAYTEAFF.

This clone was found a few times. J is TRBJ1-3 and V is TRBV7-9, with a possible D match to TRBD1 (5 bases). The V end lost 6 bases, the J end lost 2 bases, and 14 bases lay between the germline ends. The CDR3 runs 15 residues. Germline V lookup: CDR1 SEHNR, CDR2 FQNEAQ (reference sequence). The CDR3 protein is CASSFILDTGNTIYF. The DNA for the CDR3 is TGTGCCAGCAGTTTCATCCTGGACACTGGAAACACCATATATTTT.

The V call is TRBV5-4, the J call TRBJ2-2; a weak D match, TRBD1 (6 bases). The CDR3 covers 15 residues. Germline V gene data show CDR1 as SGHNT and CDR2 as YYREEE (reference sequence). Trimming removed 1 base from V and 1 base from J, with 8 bases in between. The CDR3 bases are TGTGCCAGCAGCTTGACAGGGCTGAACACCGGGGAGCTGTTTTTT. This translates into CASSLTGLNTGELFF.

V usage is TRBV28 and J usage is TRBJ1-2; perhaps TRBD1 as D (5 bases). The CDR3 runs 13 residues. Germline V lookup: CDR1 MDHEN, CDR2 SYDVKM. V was pared by 2 bases and J by 7 bases, with 11 bases between. The CDR3 spells CASSLRTMRGYTF. Here the CDR3 DNA reads TGTGCCAGCAGTTTACGGACAATGCGTGGCTACACCTTC.

The gene calls are TRBV5-1 and TRBJ2-1; 7 bases align to TRBD2. The length of the CDR3 is 14 residues. With V trimmed by 0 bases and J by 6 bases, 3 bases remained unmatched. Germline values: CDR1 SGHRS, CDR2 YFSETQ. DNA for the CDR3: TGCGCCAGCAGCTTGGGACTAGCTGCCAATGAGCAGTTCTTC. Protein product: CASSLGLAANEQFF.

The rearrangement links TRBV5-1 to TRBJ2-1; perhaps TRBD1 as D (6 bases). This CDR3 is 17 amino acids long. V lost 4 bases and J 4 bases, leaving 21 bases between the germline ends. Germline CDR1 SGHRS, CDR2 YFSETQ. The CDR3 nucleotides read TGCGCCAGCAGCCCGCGTCCAGCCGGACAGCCATACAATGAGCAGTTCTTC. This gives the protein CASSPRPAGQPYNEQFF.

The DNA of the CDR3 is TGTGCCAGCAGTGAAGGAGGGGGCTTGGGAGGCTACACCTTC. Amino acid sequence: CASSEGGGLGGYTF. The chain combines TRBV2 with TRBJ1-2; 7 bases are shared with TRBD1. CDR1 and CDR2 from the germline V gene are SNHLY and FYNNEI. The V gene end was trimmed by 1 base and the J gene end by 8 bases; junction bases not matched to a gene: 7. The CDR3 is 14 amino acids.

In this sample, this clone turned up once. The chain couples TRBV7-8 to TRBJ2-7; possible D gene TRBD2, 7 bases. Trimming took off 1 base at V and 5 bases at J, with 21 bases between the two ends. The CDR3 contains 17 residues. From germline, CDR1 is SGHVS and CDR2 FQNEAQ. Here the CDR3 reads CASSLEGRGLAHHEQYF. CDR3 in DNA: TGTGCCAGCAGCTTAGAGGGGCGGGGGCTAGCCCATCACGAGCAGTACTTC.

This chain uses TRBV7-2 with TRBJ1-3, with D tentatively TRBD1 (6 bases). CDR1 and CDR2 (germline): SGHTA, FQGNSA. This CDR3 is built from 16 residues. Trimming shortened V by 0 bases and J by 1 base, and 10 bases separated the two germline ends. The CDR3 sequence is CASSLARTESGNTIYF. CDR3 coding DNA: TGTGCCAGCAGCTTAGCCCGGACAGAATCTGGAAACACCATATATTTT.

V is TRBV19 and J is TRBJ2-7, with TRBD1 as a possible D gene (6 bases). Germline lookup yields CDR1 LNHDA and CDR2 SQIVND (reference sequence). The CDR3 is 13 residues long. V dropped 5 bases and J dropped 4 bases, with 12 bases sitting between them. CDR3 sequence reads: CASSLDRWYEQYF. The CDR3 nucleotides read TGTGCCAGTAGTCTGGACAGATGGTACGAGCAGTACTTC.

The rearrangement links TRBV5-1 to TRBJ1-5; D is undetermined. V shed 2 bases and J shed 0 bases, with 3 bases lying between them. Germline CDR1 and CDR2: SGHRS and YFSETQ. The CDR3 covers 13 residues. The CDR3 bases are TGCGCCAGCAGCTTTAATAGCAATCAGCCCCAGCATTTT. It codes for CASSFNSNQPQHF.

The chain links TRBV7-8 to TRBJ1-2; 8 bases map to TRBD1. V lost 4 bases, J lost 2 bases, and 3 bases stayed unmatched. The CDR3 covers 14 residues. Germline CDR1 SGHVS, CDR2 FQNEAQ. The CDR3 coding sequence is TGTGCCAGCAGCTCCCGACAGGGGAACTATGGCTACACCTTC. Protein: CASSSRQGNYGYTF.

This clone was seen only a few times. The V gene is TRBV30, the J gene TRBJ2-3; 9 nucleotides align to TRBD1. The trim removed 5 bases at V and 5 bases at J, leaving 14 bases unmatched. This CDR3 region has 16 residues. Germline loops: CDR1 GTSNPN, CDR2 SVGIG (reference sequence). The CDR3 protein is CAWGPSPGQGVDTQYF. In DNA, the CDR3 is TGTGCCTGGGGACCTTCTCCGGGACAGGGTGTAGATACGCAGTATTTT.

V usage is TRBV27 and J usage is TRBJ2-3, with D possibly being TRBD2 (6 bases). This CDR3 comprises 14 residues. CDR1 and CDR2 (germline): MNHEY, SMNVEV (reference sequence). Trimming took 6 bases from V and 2 from J, leaving 12 bases between them. The CDR3 region has the DNA TGTGCCAGCAGCGCCCGGGACTTCACAGATACGCAGTATTTT. Translating it yields CASSARDFTDTQYF.

About this clone: At one end the junction does not follow the germline gene, possibly because of a read error. The chain uses TRBV7-7 and TRBJ1-1, with a weak D call TRBD1 (5 bases). The CDR3 is 13 amino acids. The V gene's germline CDR1 is SSHAT and CDR2 FNYEAQ (reference sequence). CDR3 sequence reads: CASSPQGFGEAFF. The CDR3 coding sequence is TGTGCTAGCAGCCCCCAGGGTTTCGGTGAAGCTTTCTTT. The full variable domain, completed using reference TRBV7-7 and TRBJ1-1, is GAGVSQSPRYKVTKRGQDVTLRCDPISSHATLYWYQQALGQGPEFLTYFNYEAQPDKSGLPSDRFSAERPEGSISTLTIQRTEQRDSAMYRCASSPQGFGEAFFGQGTRLTVV.

This chain joins TRBV19 and TRBJ1-1; no firm D call. Between the trimmed V and J ends, which lost 6 bases and 0 bases, there was a span of 11 bases. The CDR3 has 14 residues. The germline V gene encodes CDR1 LNHDA and CDR2 SQIVND (reference sequence). CDR3 DNA: TGTGCCAGTAGCCGGTGGGCCCTGAACACTGAAGCTTTCTTT. Amino acid sequence: CASSRWALNTEAFF.

This chain links TRBV10-3 with TRBJ2-1; 8 bases are a match to TRBD1. The CDR3 is 14 amino acids. Germline values: CDR1 ENHRY, CDR2 SYGVKD. The trim removed 5 bases at V and 7 bases at J, leaving 7 bases unmatched. The CDR3 coding sequence is TGTGCCATCAGTTGGCAGGGGGCTGGGAATGAGCAGTTCTTC. Protein sequence: CAISWQGAGNEQFF.

The gene calls are TRBV7-6 and TRBJ2-1; D may be TRBD2 (5 bases). CDR1 SGHVS and CDR2 FNYEAQ come from the germline V gene. The CDR3 covers 16 residues. V lost 4 bases and J lost 2, with 15 bases in between. For the CDR3, the DNA is TGTGCCAGCAGCTACACCGGACTGACGACCTACAATGAGCAGTTCTTC. Protein: CASSYTGLTTYNEQFF.